The clone carrying this TCR beta chain has only one observation. This sample stems from a study of cytomegalovirus exposure and HLA in healthy donors. 13 Jbeta primers and 60 Vbeta primers were used for the PCR. The repertoire was sequenced with immunoSEQ multiplex PCR; TCRdb's copy has only in-frame clones and lacks some. The sample has fewer than 250,000 clones, about 84% seen once; the top ten hold 1% to 1.5%. V lost 2 bases and J 4 bases, leaving 6 bases between the germline ends. The CDR3 has 11 residues. The germline V gene encodes CDR1 GTSNPN and CDR2 SVGIG (reference sequence). Input material: PBMCs. The rearrangement links TRBV30 to TRBJ2-7; no reliable D call. The TCR comes from a human donor in good health. CDR3: CAWSTRYEQYF. The CDR3 region has the DNA TGTGCCTGGAGTACGAGGTACGAGCAGTACTTC.